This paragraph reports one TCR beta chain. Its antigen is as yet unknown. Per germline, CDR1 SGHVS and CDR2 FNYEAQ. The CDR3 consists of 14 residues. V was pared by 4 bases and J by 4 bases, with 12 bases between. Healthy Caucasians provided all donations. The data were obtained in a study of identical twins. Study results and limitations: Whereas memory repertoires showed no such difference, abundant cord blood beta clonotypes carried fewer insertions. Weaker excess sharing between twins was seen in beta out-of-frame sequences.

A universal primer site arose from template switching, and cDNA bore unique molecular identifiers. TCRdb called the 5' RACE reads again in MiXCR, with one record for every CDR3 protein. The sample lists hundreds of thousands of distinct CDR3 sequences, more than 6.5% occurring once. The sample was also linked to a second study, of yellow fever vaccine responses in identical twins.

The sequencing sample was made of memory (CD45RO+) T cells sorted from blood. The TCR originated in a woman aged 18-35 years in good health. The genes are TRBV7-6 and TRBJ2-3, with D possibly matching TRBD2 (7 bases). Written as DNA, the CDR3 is TGTGCCAGCAGCTCTACAGGGAGGGCAGATACGCAGTATTTT. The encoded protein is CASSSTGRADTQYF.